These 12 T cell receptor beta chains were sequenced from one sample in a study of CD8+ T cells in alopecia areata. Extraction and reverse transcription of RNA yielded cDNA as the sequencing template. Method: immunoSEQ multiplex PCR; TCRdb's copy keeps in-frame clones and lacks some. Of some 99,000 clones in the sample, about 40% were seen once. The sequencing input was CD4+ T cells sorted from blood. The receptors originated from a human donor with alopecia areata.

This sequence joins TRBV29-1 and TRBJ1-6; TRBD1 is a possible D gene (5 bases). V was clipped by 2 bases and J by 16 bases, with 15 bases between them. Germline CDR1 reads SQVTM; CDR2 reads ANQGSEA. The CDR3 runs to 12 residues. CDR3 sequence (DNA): TGCAGCGTTGAACATCCGGCAGGGTTGCTCCACTTT. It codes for CSVEHPAGLLHF.

In nucleotides, the CDR3 is TGCGCCAGCAGCCTGGGGACCAACCGTCCGGTAGGTGAGCAGTTCTTC. This encodes CASSLGTNRPVGEQFF. This chain connects TRBV4-3 to TRBJ2-1; D tentatively reads TRBD1 or TRBD2 (5 bases each). Germline CDR1 reads LGHNA; CDR2 reads YSLEER. This CDR3 is built from 16 residues. Trimming shortened V by 4 bases and J by 9 bases, and 22 bases separated the two germline ends.

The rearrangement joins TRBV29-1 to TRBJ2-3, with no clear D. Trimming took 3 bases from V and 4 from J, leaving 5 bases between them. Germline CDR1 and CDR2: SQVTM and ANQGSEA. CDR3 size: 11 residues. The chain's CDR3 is CSVDVADTQYF. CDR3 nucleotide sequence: TGCAGCGTTGATGTAGCAGATACGCAGTATTTT.

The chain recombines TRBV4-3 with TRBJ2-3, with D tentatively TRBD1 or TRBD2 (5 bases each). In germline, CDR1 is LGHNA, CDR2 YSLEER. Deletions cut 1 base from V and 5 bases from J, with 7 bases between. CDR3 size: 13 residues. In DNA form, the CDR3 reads TGCGCCAGCAGCCAAGGGGGGAGAGATACGCAGTATTTT. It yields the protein CASSQGGRDTQYF.

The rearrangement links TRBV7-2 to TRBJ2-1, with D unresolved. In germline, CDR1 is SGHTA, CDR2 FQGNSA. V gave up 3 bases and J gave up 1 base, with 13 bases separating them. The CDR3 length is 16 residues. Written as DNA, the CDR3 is TGTGCCAGCAGCTTCTATACAGTGAGTTCCTACAATGAGCAGTTCTTC. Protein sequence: CASSFYTVSSYNEQFF. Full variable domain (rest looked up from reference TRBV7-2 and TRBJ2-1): GAGVSQSPSNKVTEKGKDVELRCDPISGHTALYWYRQSLGQGLEFLIYFQGNSAPDKSGLPSDRFSAERTGGSVSTLTIQRTQQEDSAVYLCASSFYTVSSYNEQFFGPGTRLTVL.

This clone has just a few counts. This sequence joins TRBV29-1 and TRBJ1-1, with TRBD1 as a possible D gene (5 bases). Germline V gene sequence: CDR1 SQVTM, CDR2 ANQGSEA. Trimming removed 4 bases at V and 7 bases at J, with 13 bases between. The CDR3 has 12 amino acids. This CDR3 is CSVAGTDREAFF. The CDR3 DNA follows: TGCAGCGTTGCCGGGACGGACCGTGAAGCTTTCTTT.

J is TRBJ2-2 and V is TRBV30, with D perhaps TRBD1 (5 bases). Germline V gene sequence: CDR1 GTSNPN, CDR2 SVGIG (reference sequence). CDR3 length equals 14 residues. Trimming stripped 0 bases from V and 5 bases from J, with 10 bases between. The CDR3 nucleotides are TGTGCCTGGAGTGTGGGGCTGAGGACCGGGGAGCTGTTTTTT. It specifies CAWSVGLRTGELFF.

The CDR3 sequence is CAWSINLLSTGELFF. In nucleotides, the CDR3 is TGTGCCTGGAGTATTAACTTACTCTCTACCGGGGAGCTGTTTTTT. The chain carries TRBV30 and TRBJ2-2, with D unresolved. The CDR3 is made up of 15 amino acids. Germline V gene lookup returns CDR1 GTSNPN and CDR2 SVGIG (reference sequence). Trimming removed 2 bases at V and 5 bases at J, with 15 bases between.

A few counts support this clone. The CDR3 is CASRAGTGGANVLTF. CDR3 DNA: TGTGCCAGCAGGGCTGGGACCGGTGGGGCCAACGTCCTGACTTTC. The chain joins TRBV7-9 to TRBJ2-6; D possibly matches TRBD1 or TRBD2 (5 bases each). The CDR3 consists of 15 residues. Germline CDR1 reads SEHNR; CDR2 reads FQNEAQ (reference sequence). Trimming shortened V by 6 bases and J by 3 bases, and 12 bases separated the two germline ends.

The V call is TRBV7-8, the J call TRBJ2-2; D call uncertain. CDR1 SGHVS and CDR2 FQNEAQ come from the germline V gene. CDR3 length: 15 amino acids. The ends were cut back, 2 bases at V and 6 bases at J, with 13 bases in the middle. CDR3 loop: CASSLSASQAGELFF. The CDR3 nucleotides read TGTGCCAGCAGCTTATCGGCCAGCCAGGCCGGGGAGCTGTTTTTT.

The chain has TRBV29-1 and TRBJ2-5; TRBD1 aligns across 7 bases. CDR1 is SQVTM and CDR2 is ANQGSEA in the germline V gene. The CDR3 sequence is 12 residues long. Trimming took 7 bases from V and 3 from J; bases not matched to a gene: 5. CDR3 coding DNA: TGCAGCGCCATGCAGGGGGAAGAGACCCAGTACTTC. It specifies CSAMQGEETQYF.

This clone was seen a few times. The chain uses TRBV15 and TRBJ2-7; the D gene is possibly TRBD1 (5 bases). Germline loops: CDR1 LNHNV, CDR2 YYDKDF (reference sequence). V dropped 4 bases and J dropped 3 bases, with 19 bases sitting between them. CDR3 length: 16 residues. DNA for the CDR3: TGTGCCACCAGCACCTTCCTTGGGGCCGGGTTCTACGAGCAGTACTTC. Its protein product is CATSTFLGAGFYEQYF.